Listed below are T cell receptor beta chains from one sample, sequenced in a study of T cells in Graves' hyperthyroidism and ophthalmopathy. TCRdb independently ran MiXCR on the multiplex PCR reads; one entry per CDR3 protein. Here the sample spans about 360,000 distinct CDR3 sequences, approximately 13% being singletons. Input material: blood. Receptors originate from a man in his thirties or forties with Graves' hyperthyroidism that later progressed to Graves' ophthalmopathy. Both conserved end residues are part of each CDR3. D genes are given only for firm matches. Size tells how often a clone was seen (once, few, many) or the class of an expanded clone, and some rows leave it out.

CDR3aa,CDR3nt,j_gene,d_gene,v_gene,abundance
CASSTRLVTEAFF,TGTGCCAGCAGTACACGACTGGTCACTGAAGCTTTCTTT,TRBJ1-1,-,TRBV2,many
CASRQLGGSGQYF,TGTGCCAGCAGACAGTTGGGGGGGTCCGGGCAGTATTTT,TRBJ2-3,TRBD2,TRBV11-2,many
CASSLATRTGRGSGLFF,TGTGCCAGCAGCTTAGCAACCAGGACAGGGCGAGGTAGCGGACTGTTTTTT,TRBJ1-4,TRBD1,TRBV7-9,few
CASSPSGVVLGGELSF,TGTGCCAGCAGTCCCAGCGGGGTCGTGTTGGGCGGGGAGCTGTCCTTT,TRBJ2-2,TRBD2,TRBV28,few
CASSYGGGSYEQYF,TGTGCCAGCAGTTATGGAGGGGGTTCCTACGAGCAGTACTTC,TRBJ2-7,-,TRBV6-5,few
CASSLLGAGEKLFF,TGTGCCAGCAGTTTATTGGGGGCAGGGGAAAAACTGTTTTTT,TRBJ1-4,-,TRBV6-1,-
CASSPGTSGATQYF,TGTGCCAGCAGCCCAGGGACTAGCGGGGCTACGCAGTATTTT,TRBJ2-3,TRBD2,TRBV7-9,many
CASSLYSGSTDTQYF,TGTGCCAGCAGTTTGTACAGCGGTAGCACAGATACGCAGTATTTT,TRBJ2-3,-,TRBV12-3/TRBV12-4,many
CASSLLGDQPQHF,TGTGCCAGCAGTCTATTGGGGGATCAGCCCCAGCATTTT,TRBJ1-5,-,TRBV12-3/TRBV12-4,many
CASGGANTGELFF,TGTGCCAGCGGGGGGGCGAACACCGGGGAGCTGTTTTTT,TRBJ2-2,TRBD2,TRBV12-3/TRBV12-4,many
CASSAHRAGNEQFF,TGTGCCAGCAGCGCCCACAGGGCAGGCAATGAGCAGTTCTTC,TRBJ2-1,-,TRBV11-2,many
CASSLKGPETEAFF,TGTGCCAGCAGTTTAAAGGGACCTGAGACTGAAGCTTTCTTT,TRBJ1-1,-,TRBV12-3/TRBV12-4,many
CASSIGVTDTQYF,TGTGCCAGTAGTATCGGGGTCACAGATACGCAGTATTTT,TRBJ2-3,-,TRBV19,few
CASRSQGYEQYF,TGTGCCAGCAGGTCACAGGGGTACGAGCAGTACTTC,TRBJ2-7,TRBD1,TRBV12-3/TRBV12-4,many
CASSLGVNTDTQYF,TGTGCCAGCAGCTTAGGGGTAAACACAGATACGCAGTATTTT,TRBJ2-3,-,TRBV7-6,many
CSAVPGLAGLETQYF,TGCAGTGCAGTACCGGGACTAGCGGGGTTAGAGACCCAGTACTTC,TRBJ2-5,TRBD2,TRBV20-1,-
CASSEALLAGWPGELFF,TGTGCCAGCAGTGAAGCGCTTCTAGCGGGGTGGCCCGGGGAGCTGTTTTTT,TRBJ2-2,TRBD2,TRBV2,many
CASSPRDTRRRGTEAFF,TGTGCCAGCAGCCCACGGGACACTCGGAGGCGGGGCACTGAAGCTTTCTTT,TRBJ1-1,-,TRBV7-9,many
CASSTQGDTIYF,TGTGCCAGCAGTACCCAGGGGGACACCATATATTTT,TRBJ1-3,TRBD1,TRBV28,-
CASSLPGRRFSYNEQFF,TGTGCCAGCAGCTTGCCGGGACGTAGGTTCTCCTACAATGAGCAGTTCTTC,TRBJ2-1,-,TRBV11-3,few
CASSRAGTGDSYEQYF,TGTGCCAGTAGTCGAGCTGGGACAGGTGACTCCTACGAGCAGTACTTC,TRBJ2-7,TRBD1,TRBV19,-
CASSNRTDGYTF,TGTGCCAGCTCAAACCGTACGGATGGCTACACCTTC,TRBJ1-2,-,TRBV18,many
CASSQEIKTSSTDTQYF,TGTGCCAGCAGCCAAGAAATTAAAACTTCTAGCACAGATACGCAGTATTTT,TRBJ2-3,-,TRBV14,few
CASSGRTGEGIQYF,TGTGCCAGCAGCGGGCGGACAGGGGAAGGCATTCAGTACTTC,TRBJ2-4,TRBD1,TRBV7-9,-
CASSLRTGGIESYQPQHF,TGTGCCAGCAGCTTAAGGACAGGGGGTATAGAATCCTATCAGCCCCAGCATTTT,TRBJ1-5,TRBD1,TRBV7-8,many
CASSLEGGRRYTF,TGTGCCAGCAGCTTAGAAGGGGGACGTCGCTACACCTTC,TRBJ1-2,-,TRBV11-2,-
CASSLGIATNNEQFF,TGTGCCAGCAGCTTAGGGATCGCCACGAACAATGAGCAGTTCTTC,TRBJ2-1,-,TRBV3-1,many
CASTEPGTGNEQYF,TGTGCCAGCACCGAACCCGGGACAGGGAACGAGCAGTACTTC,TRBJ2-7,TRBD1,TRBV28,few
CASSQVTVLTNEKLFF,TGTGCCAGCAGCCAAGTGACTGTGCTAACTAATGAAAAACTGTTTTTT,TRBJ1-4,-,TRBV3-1,-
CASSQRGGAPTPEAFF,TGTGCCAGCAGCCAAAGAGGGGGGGCCCCCACCCCTGAAGCTTTCTTT,TRBJ1-1,-,TRBV7-6,many
CASGKTGSNYGYTF,TGTGCCAGCGGGAAGACAGGGTCTAACTATGGCTACACCTTC,TRBJ1-2,TRBD1,TRBV27,many
CASSQEGTIRPHEQYF,TGTGCCAGCAGCCAAGAAGGGACGATAAGGCCCCACGAGCAGTACTTC,TRBJ2-7,-,TRBV3-1,many
CASGLGQGSSPLHF,TGTGCTAGTGGTTTGGGACAGGGGAGTTCACCCCTCCACTTT,TRBJ1-6,TRBD1,TRBV12-5,many
CASSEGQRLYNEQFF,TGTGCCAGCAGTGAAGGACAGCGTCTTTACAATGAGCAGTTCTTC,TRBJ2-1,-,TRBV6-1,many
CATSRVEESHQPQHF,TGTGCCACCAGCAGAGTAGAGGAATCGCATCAGCCCCAGCATTTT,TRBJ1-5,-,TRBV15,few
CASSRQGARTGELFF,TGTGCCAGCAGTAGACAGGGGGCGCGGACCGGGGAGCTGTTTTTT,TRBJ2-2,TRBD1,TRBV12-3/TRBV12-4,many
CASSYLGEDNEQFF,TGTGCCAGCAGTTACCTAGGAGAGGACAATGAGCAGTTCTTC,TRBJ2-1,-,TRBV6-5,few
CASSLYGGADTDTQYF,TGTGCCAGCAGCTTATACGGGGGGGCTGACACAGATACGCAGTATTTT,TRBJ2-3,TRBD2,TRBV7-9,many
CASSVAQGAGETQYF,TGTGCCAGCAGCGTAGCTCAAGGGGCCGGCGAGACCCAGTACTTC,TRBJ2-5,-,TRBV9,many
CSVRKSPLHF,TGCAGCGTTAGAAAATCACCCCTCCACTTT,TRBJ1-6,-,TRBV29-1,-
CASSEVFRGPRETQYF,TGTGCCAGCAGTGAAGTGTTCCGGGGGCCGCGAGAGACCCAGTACTTC,TRBJ2-5,-,TRBV6-1,-
CASSLRGPGQLSSRNTEAFF,TGTGCCAGCAGCCTACGAGGACCGGGACAGCTCAGTAGTAGGAACACTGAAGCTTTCTTT,TRBJ1-1,TRBD1,TRBV11-3,-
CSATGQGAQPQHF,TGCAGTGCTACCGGACAGGGGGCGCAGCCCCAGCATTTT,TRBJ1-5,TRBD1,TRBV20-1,-
CASSPSTDPPEQYF,TGTGCCAGCTCACCATCGACGGACCCGCCCGAGCAGTACTTC,TRBJ2-7,-,TRBV18,many
CASSVPLSGKPGELFF,TGTGCCAGTAGTGTCCCGTTGTCGGGAAAGCCCGGGGAGCTGTTTTTT,TRBJ2-2,-,TRBV19,-